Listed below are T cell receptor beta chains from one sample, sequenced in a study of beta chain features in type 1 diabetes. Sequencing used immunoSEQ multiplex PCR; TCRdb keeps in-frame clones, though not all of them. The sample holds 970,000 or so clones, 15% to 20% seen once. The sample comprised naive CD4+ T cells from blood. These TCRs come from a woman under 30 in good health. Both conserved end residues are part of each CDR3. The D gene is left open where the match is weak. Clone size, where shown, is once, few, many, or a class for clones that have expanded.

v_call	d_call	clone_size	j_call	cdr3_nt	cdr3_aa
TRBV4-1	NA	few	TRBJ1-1	TGCGCCAGCAGCCTTCAGTCCTACATGAACACTGAAGCTTTCTTT	CASSLQSYMNTEAFF
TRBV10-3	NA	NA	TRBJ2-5	TGTGCCATCAGTGCAGGCAGGGGGGCGCCCGGAGAGACCCAGTACTTC	CAISAGRGAPGETQYF
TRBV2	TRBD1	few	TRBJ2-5	TGTGCCAGTGGGACAGAAGACCAAGAGACCCAGTACTTC	CASGTEDQETQYF
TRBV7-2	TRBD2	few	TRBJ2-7	TGTGCCAGCAGCTTAAGGGCGGGAGCGACCTACGAGCAGTACTTC	CASSLRAGATYEQYF
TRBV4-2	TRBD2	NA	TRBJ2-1	TGTGCCAGCAGCCGCCATCAGCTTAGGGCGGGAGAAGAGGACAATGAGCAGTTCTTC	CASSRHQLRAGEEDNEQFF
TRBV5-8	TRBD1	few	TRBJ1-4	TGTGCCAGCAGCTTCCAGGGCAGGGGGCATGAAAAACTGTTTTTT	CASSFQGRGHEKLFF
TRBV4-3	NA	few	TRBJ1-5	TGCGCCAGCAGCCAAGACACGGGTGGCAATCAGCCCCAGCATTTT	CASSQDTGGNQPQHF
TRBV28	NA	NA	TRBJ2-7	TGTGCCAGCAGTTCTTTGGGGAACGAGCAGTACTTC	CASSSLGNEQYF
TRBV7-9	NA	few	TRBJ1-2	TGTGCCAGCAGGGGCCGCCTTTACTATGGCTACACCTTC	CASRGRLYYGYTF
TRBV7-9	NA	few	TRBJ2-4	TGTGCCAGCAGCTTAAGCCTACACAAAAACATTCAGTACTTC	CASSLSLHKNIQYF
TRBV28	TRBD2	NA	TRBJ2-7	TGTGCCAGCAGCGGGGGAAGCGGGAGTTACGAGCAGTACTTC	CASSGGSGSYEQYF
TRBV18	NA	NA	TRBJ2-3	TGTGCCAGCTCACCACAACAGGAAACTAGCACAGATACGCAGTATTTT	CASSPQQETSTDTQYF
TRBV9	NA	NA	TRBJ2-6	TGTGCCAGCAGCGTAGCGGTAAGGACACACACTGGGGCCAACGTCCTGACTTTC	CASSVAVRTHTGANVLTF
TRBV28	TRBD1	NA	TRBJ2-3	TGTGCCAGCAGTTCCCACGGGACAGGTGGCACAGATACGCAGTATTTT	CASSSHGTGGTDTQYF
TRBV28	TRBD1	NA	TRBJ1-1	TGTGCCAGCAGTATCCCTCACAGGGGGAACACTGAAGCTTTCTTT	CASSIPHRGNTEAFF
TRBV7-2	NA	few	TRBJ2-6	TGTGCCAGCAGCCAGGCTCGATCTGGGGCCAACGTCCTGACTTTC	CASSQARSGANVLTF
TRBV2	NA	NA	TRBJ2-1	TGTGCCAGCTTCTCGAGCCTCCTATTTAAAACCTCCTACAATGAGCAGTTCTTC	CASFSSLLFKTSYNEQFF
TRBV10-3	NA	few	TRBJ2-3	TGTGCCATCAGGGAGCGGCTAAACACAGATACGCAGTATTTT	CAIRERLNTDTQYF
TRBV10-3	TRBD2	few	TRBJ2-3	TGTGCCATCAGTGAAGGCGGGAGTGCAGATACGCAGTATTTT	CAISEGGSADTQYF
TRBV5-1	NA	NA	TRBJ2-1	TGCGCCAGCAGCTCGGCAGGGACTTCTGAATCCAATGAGCAGTTCTTC	CASSSAGTSESNEQFF
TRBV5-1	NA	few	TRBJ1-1	TGCGCCAGCAGCTTGGCCGACATCACTGAAGCTTTCTTT	CASSLADITEAFF
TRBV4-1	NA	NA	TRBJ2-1	TGCGCCAGCAGCGCCGGAACGATACGGAGCTCCTACAATGAGCAGTTCTTC	CASSAGTIRSSYNEQFF
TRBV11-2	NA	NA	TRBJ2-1	TGTGCCAGCAGCTTTATGAGCTCCTACAATGAGCAGTTCTTC	CASSFMSSYNEQFF
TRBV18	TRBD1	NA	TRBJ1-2	TGTGCCAGCTCACCCGGGACAGGGTCGGCTGATGGCTACACCTTC	CASSPGTGSADGYTF
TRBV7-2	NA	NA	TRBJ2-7	TGTGCCAGCAGCTTCGCCTCGGCGGGCTACGAGCAGTACTTC	CASSFASAGYEQYF
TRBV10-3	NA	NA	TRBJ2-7	TGTGCCATCAGTGCGGGCGGGAAGATGGTTTGGTACGAGCAGTACTTC	CAISAGGKMVWYEQYF
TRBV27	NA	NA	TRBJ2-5	TGTGCCAGCAGTTCAAAAGGGCAGCAAGAGACCCAGTACTTC	CASSSKGQQETQYF
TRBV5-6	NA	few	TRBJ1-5	TGTGCCAGCAGCTTGGGCAGCGTGTACAATCAGCCCCAGCATTTT	CASSLGSVYNQPQHF
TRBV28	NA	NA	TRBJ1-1	TGTGCCAGTGCATGGGAGCGCACTGAAGCTTTCTTT	CASAWERTEAFF
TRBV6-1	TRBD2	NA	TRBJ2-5	TGTGCCAGCAGTGGAGCGGGAGAGGGGGAGACCCAGTACTTC	CASSGAGEGETQYF
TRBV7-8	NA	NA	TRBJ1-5	TGTGCCAGCAGCTGGGAAAACAATCAGCCCCAGCATTTT	CASSWENNQPQHF
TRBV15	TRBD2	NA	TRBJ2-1	TGTGCCACCAGCAGAGAAGGAATCTCAGCGGGAGGGAGGAGGAATGAGCAGTTCTTC	CATSREGISAGGRRNEQFF
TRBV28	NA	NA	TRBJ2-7	TGTGCCAGCAGTTTGAACTACCTGGACTACGAGCAGTACTTC	CASSLNYLDYEQYF
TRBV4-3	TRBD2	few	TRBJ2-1	TGCGCCAGCAGCCTAAGACAGGCGGGAGGCCATGAGCAGTTCTTC	CASSLRQAGGHEQFF
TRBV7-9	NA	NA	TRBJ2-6	TGTGCCAGCAGCGTAGAGGGTGGCGGGGCCAACGTCCTGACTTTC	CASSVEGGGANVLTF
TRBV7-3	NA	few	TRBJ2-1	TGTGCCAGCAGCTTATATGCAGGGATGAACAATGAGCAGTTCTTC	CASSLYAGMNNEQFF
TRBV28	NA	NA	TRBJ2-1	TGTGCCAGCAGTTTTCTCGCTATGGGGGGGCGTAGACATGAGCAGTTCTTC	CASSFLAMGGRRHEQFF
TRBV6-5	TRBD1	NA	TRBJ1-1	TGTGCCAGCAATCTACTGGACAGGGGCACTGAAGCTTTCTTT	CASNLLDRGTEAFF
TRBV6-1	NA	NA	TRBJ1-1	TGTGCCAGCAGGGCCCAGGCGATGAACACTGAAGCTTTCTTT	CASRAQAMNTEAFF
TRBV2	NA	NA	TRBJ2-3	TGTGCCAGCAGTGAATGGACGCAATATGATACGCAGTATTTT	CASSEWTQYDTQYF
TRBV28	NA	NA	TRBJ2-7	TGTGCCAGCAGGAACAGGTACGAGCAGTACTTC	CASRNRYEQYF